This is a list of T cell receptor beta chains from one sample in a study of radiation and T cells in renal cell carcinoma. Clones were sequenced by immunoSEQ multiplex PCR, and TCRdb holds only the in-frame ones, with some missing. The sample carries about 130,000 clones, 70% to 90% recorded once. The starting material was blood, obtained from a patient whose treatment included radiotherapy and nephrectomy. These receptors were obtained from a woman in her forties or fifties with renal cell carcinoma. CDR3s include the opening cysteine and the closing phenylalanine or tryptophan. D genes are given only for firm matches. The size entry is marked missing in some rows and otherwise reads once, few, many or a size class.

V gene: TRBV14
J gene: TRBJ2-3
CDR3 length: 13
D gene: NA
clone size: NA
CDR3 protein: CASSQGTVGTQYF
CDR3 DNA: TGTGCCAGCAGCCAAGGGACGGTTGGTACGCAGTATTTT

V gene: TRBV18
J gene: TRBJ1-1
CDR3 length: 13
D gene: NA
clone size: NA
CDR3 protein: CASFETQNTEAFF
CDR3 DNA: TGTGCCAGCTTTGAGACCCAGAACACTGAAGCTTTCTTT

V gene: TRBV5-1
J gene: TRBJ1-1
CDR3 length: 15
D gene: NA
clone size: NA
CDR3 protein: CASRAGVGANTEAFF
CDR3 DNA: TGCGCCAGCAGAGCCGGGGTAGGGGCAAACACTGAAGCTTTCTTT

V gene: TRBV29-1
J gene: TRBJ2-5
CDR3 length: 11
D gene: NA
clone size: NA
CDR3 protein: CSVERGETQYF
CDR3 DNA: TGCAGCGTTGAAAGGGGCGAGACCCAGTACTTC

V gene: TRBV11-2
J gene: TRBJ2-1
CDR3 length: 16
D gene: NA
clone size: NA
CDR3 protein: CASSLGGLAVYNEQFF
CDR3 DNA: TGTGCCAGCAGCTTAGGGGGTCTAGCAGTCTACAATGAGCAGTTCTTC

V gene: TRBV2
J gene: TRBJ1-1
CDR3 length: 14
D gene: TRBD1
clone size: NA
CDR3 protein: CASSDTGVGTEAFF
CDR3 DNA: TGTGCCAGCAGTGACACAGGGGTTGGTACTGAAGCTTTCTTT

V gene: TRBV14
J gene: TRBJ1-4
CDR3 length: 16
D gene: NA
clone size: NA
CDR3 protein: CASSQDQGKLNEKLFF
CDR3 DNA: TGTGCCAGCAGCCAAGATCAGGGCAAACTTAATGAAAAACTGTTTTTT

V gene: TRBV14
J gene: TRBJ1-2
CDR3 length: 14
D gene: TRBD1
clone size: NA
CDR3 protein: CASRATGVGYGYTF
CDR3 DNA: TGTGCCAGCAGAGCCACAGGGGTAGGCTATGGCTACACCTTC

V gene: TRBV5-4
J gene: TRBJ2-7
CDR3 length: 13
D gene: NA
clone size: NA
CDR3 protein: CASSLAGVDEQYF
CDR3 DNA: TGTGCCAGCAGCTTGGCGGGGGTTGACGAGCAGTACTTC

V gene: TRBV6-6
J gene: TRBJ1-6
CDR3 length: 13
D gene: NA
clone size: NA
CDR3 protein: CASSPSSKSPLHF
CDR3 DNA: TGTGCCAGCAGTCCTAGTTCTAAATCACCCCTCCACTTT

V gene: TRBV6-5
J gene: TRBJ2-5
CDR3 length: 13
D gene: TRBD2
clone size: NA
CDR3 protein: CASRAGGGETQYF
CDR3 DNA: TGTGCCAGCAGAGCGGGGGGCGGGGAGACCCAGTACTTC

V gene: TRBV7-3
J gene: TRBJ1-1
CDR3 length: 13
D gene: NA
clone size: few
CDR3 protein: CASSFAVNTEAFF
CDR3 DNA: TGTGCCAGCAGCTTTGCAGTGAACACTGAAGCTTTCTTT

V gene: TRBV11-1
J gene: TRBJ1-1
CDR3 length: 13
D gene: NA
clone size: NA
CDR3 protein: CASSYPENTEAFF
CDR3 DNA: TGTGCCAGCAGCTATCCAGAGAACACTGAAGCTTTCTTT

V gene: TRBV19
J gene: TRBJ1-1
CDR3 length: 15
D gene: NA
clone size: NA
CDR3 protein: CASSIARTVNTEAFF
CDR3 DNA: TGTGCCAGTAGTATCGCGCGGACAGTGAACACTGAAGCTTTCTTT

V gene: TRBV2
J gene: TRBJ2-2
CDR3 length: 15
D gene: NA
clone size: once
CDR3 protein: CASSVRAANTGELFF
CDR3 DNA: TGTGCCAGCAGTGTGAGAGCAGCGAACACCGGGGAGCTGTTTTTT

V gene: TRBV7-3
J gene: TRBJ2-3
CDR3 length: 16
D gene: TRBD1
clone size: NA
CDR3 protein: CASSQSTGGGTDTQYF
CDR3 DNA: TGTGCCAGCAGCCAATCGACAGGGGGTGGCACAGATACGCAGTATTTT

V gene: TRBV27
J gene: TRBJ1-4
CDR3 length: 17
D gene: TRBD1
clone size: NA
CDR3 protein: CASKTSGTGATNEKLFF
CDR3 DNA: TGTGCCAGCAAAACCTCCGGGACAGGAGCAACTAATGAAAAACTGTTTTTT

V gene: TRBV6-1
J gene: TRBJ2-5
CDR3 length: 15
D gene: TRBD1
clone size: NA
CDR3 protein: CASTPDRGPEKTQYF
CDR3 DNA: TGTGCCAGCACCCCCGACAGGGGGCCTGAAAAGACCCAGTACTTC

V gene: TRBV2
J gene: TRBJ1-2
CDR3 length: 14
D gene: NA
clone size: few
CDR3 protein: CASRDREANYGYTF
CDR3 DNA: TGTGCCAGCAGGGACAGAGAAGCTAACTATGGCTACACCTTC

V gene: TRBV5-1
J gene: TRBJ2-7
CDR3 length: 13
D gene: NA
clone size: NA
CDR3 protein: CASSLVRGREQYF
CDR3 DNA: TGCGCCAGCAGCTTGGTGAGGGGGAGGGAGCAGTACTTC

V gene: TRBV2
J gene: TRBJ1-4
CDR3 length: 15
D gene: NA
clone size: NA
CDR3 protein: CASSEEAVNNEKLFF
CDR3 DNA: TGTGCCAGCAGTGAAGAGGCAGTTAATAATGAAAAACTGTTTTTT

V gene: TRBV7-3
J gene: TRBJ1-1
CDR3 length: 13
D gene: NA
clone size: NA
CDR3 protein: CASSLLQNTEAFF
CDR3 DNA: TGTGCCAGCAGCTTACTCCAGAACACTGAAGCTTTCTTT

V gene: TRBV25-1
J gene: TRBJ2-1
CDR3 length: 15
D gene: NA
clone size: once
CDR3 protein: CASSEPGSSYNEQFF
CDR3 DNA: TGTGCCAGCAGTGAACCCGGGAGCTCCTACAATGAGCAGTTCTTC

V gene: TRBV6-1
J gene: TRBJ2-1
CDR3 length: 13
D gene: NA
clone size: once
CDR3 protein: CASSEAWLAGKFF
CDR3 DNA: TGTGCCAGCAGTGAAGCGTGGCTAGCAGGGAAGTTCTTC

V gene: TRBV4-3
J gene: TRBJ1-3
CDR3 length: 13
D gene: NA
clone size: NA
CDR3 protein: CASSQDRGNTIYF
CDR3 DNA: TGCGCCAGCAGCCAAGATCGTGGAAACACCATATATTTT

V gene: TRBV19
J gene: TRBJ1-1
CDR3 length: 14
D gene: TRBD1
clone size: NA
CDR3 protein: CASTQTGGNTEAFF
CDR3 DNA: TGTGCCAGTACTCAGACAGGGGGGAACACTGAAGCTTTCTTT

V gene: TRBV21-1
J gene: TRBJ1-5
CDR3 length: 18
D gene: NA
clone size: NA
CDR3 protein: CASSSQIRGQAAVRPQHF
CDR3 DNA: TGTGCCAGCAGCTCCCAAATCCGCGGACAGGCCGCAGTTCGGCCCCAGCATTTT

V gene: TRBV5-1
J gene: TRBJ2-5
CDR3 length: 14
D gene: NA
clone size: NA
CDR3 protein: CASSLGAGTETQYF
CDR3 DNA: TGCGCCAGCAGCTTGGGCGCAGGGACGGAGACCCAGTACTTC

V gene: TRBV9
J gene: TRBJ2-1
CDR3 length: 17
D gene: NA
clone size: NA
CDR3 protein: CASSSGDDSPELSEQFF
CDR3 DNA: TGTGCCAGCAGCTCCGGAGACGACAGCCCCGAACTTTCTGAGCAGTTCTTC

V gene: TRBV7-8
J gene: TRBJ1-4
CDR3 length: 15
D gene: NA
clone size: NA
CDR3 protein: CASSLERGANEKLFF
CDR3 DNA: TGTGCCAGCAGCTTAGAACGGGGTGCTAATGAAAAACTGTTTTTT

V gene: TRBV4-1
J gene: TRBJ1-3
CDR3 length: 15
D gene: NA
clone size: once
CDR3 protein: CASSQASQAGNTIYF
CDR3 DNA: TGCGCCAGCAGCCAAGCTTCCCAGGCTGGAAACACCATATATTTT

V gene: TRBV9
J gene: TRBJ2-3
CDR3 length: 13
D gene: NA
clone size: once
CDR3 protein: CASSVANTDTQYF
CDR3 DNA: TGTGCCAGCAGCGTAGCTAACACAGATACGCAGTATTTT

V gene: TRBV9
J gene: TRBJ2-2
CDR3 length: 15
D gene: NA
clone size: NA
CDR3 protein: CASSVVGGPTGELFF
CDR3 DNA: TGTGCCAGCAGCGTAGTCGGGGGGCCAACCGGGGAGCTGTTTTTT

V gene: TRBV7-2
J gene: TRBJ1-1
CDR3 length: 18
D gene: TRBD1
clone size: NA
CDR3 protein: CASSLRDSGTGSNTEAFF
CDR3 DNA: TGTGCCAGCAGCTTAAGAGATTCCGGGACAGGGTCGAACACTGAAGCTTTCTTT

V gene: TRBV5-6
J gene: TRBJ1-2
CDR3 length: 14
D gene: NA
clone size: NA
CDR3 protein: CASSLLDSHYGYTF
CDR3 DNA: TGTGCCAGCAGCTTGTTGGACAGCCACTATGGCTACACCTTC

V gene: TRBV6-6
J gene: TRBJ1-2
CDR3 length: 15
D gene: TRBD1
clone size: NA
CDR3 protein: CASSSSLTGENGYTF
CDR3 DNA: TGTGCCAGCAGTTCCTCGCTGACAGGGGAAAATGGCTACACCTTC

V gene: TRBV4-1
J gene: TRBJ2-6
CDR3 length: 17
D gene: NA
clone size: NA
CDR3 protein: CASSQDWGASGANVLTF
CDR3 DNA: TGCGCCAGCAGCCAAGATTGGGGGGCCTCTGGGGCCAACGTCCTGACTTTC

V gene: TRBV30
J gene: TRBJ1-1
CDR3 length: 15
D gene: NA
clone size: NA
CDR3 protein: CAWSVTPGTNTEAFF
CDR3 DNA: TGTGCCTGGAGTGTAACTCCGGGGACGAACACTGAAGCTTTCTTT

V gene: TRBV4-1
J gene: TRBJ1-3
CDR3 length: 16
D gene: NA
clone size: NA
CDR3 protein: CASSQGSMASGNTIYF
CDR3 DNA: TGCGCCAGCAGCCAAGGGTCAATGGCCTCTGGAAACACCATATATTTT

V gene: TRBV9
J gene: TRBJ1-5
CDR3 length: 14
D gene: NA
clone size: few
CDR3 protein: CASSVGGDIEPQHF
CDR3 DNA: TGTGCCAGCAGCGTAGGGGGGGATATCGAGCCCCAGCATTTT

V gene: TRBV9
J gene: TRBJ2-7
CDR3 length: 15
D gene: TRBD1
clone size: NA
CDR3 protein: CASSPQDRGWNEQYF
CDR3 DNA: TGTGCCAGCAGCCCCCAAGACAGGGGGTGGAACGAGCAGTACTTC

V gene: TRBV14
J gene: TRBJ1-2
CDR3 length: 15
D gene: NA
clone size: NA
CDR3 protein: CASSRSLGPDYGYTF
CDR3 DNA: TGTGCCAGCAGCCGAAGCCTCGGGCCGGACTATGGCTACACCTTC

V gene: TRBV4-3
J gene: TRBJ2-2
CDR3 length: 14
D gene: NA
clone size: NA
CDR3 protein: CASSRIQGNGELFF
CDR3 DNA: TGCGCCAGCAGCCGAATACAGGGAAACGGGGAGCTGTTTTTT

V gene: TRBV5-1
J gene: TRBJ2-5
CDR3 length: 16
D gene: TRBD2
clone size: NA
CDR3 protein: CASSLVTSGAGETQYF
CDR3 DNA: TGCGCCAGCAGCTTGGTTACTAGCGGGGCGGGGGAGACCCAGTACTTC

V gene: TRBV19
J gene: TRBJ2-3
CDR3 length: 15
D gene: NA
clone size: NA
CDR3 protein: CASSSVPPSTDTQYF
CDR3 DNA: TGTGCCAGTAGTTCGGTCCCCCCTAGCACAGATACGCAGTATTTT

V gene: TRBV7-9
J gene: TRBJ1-2
CDR3 length: 15
D gene: NA
clone size: NA
CDR3 protein: CASSLTGNTNYGYTF
CDR3 DNA: TGTGCCAGCAGCTTAACAGGGAACACTAACTATGGCTACACCTTC

V gene: TRBV9
J gene: TRBJ1-2
CDR3 length: 18
D gene: TRBD1
clone size: NA
CDR3 protein: CASSASTGQLVPGGGYTF
CDR3 DNA: TGTGCCAGCAGCGCAAGTACCGGTCAGCTCGTTCCAGGGGGAGGCTACACCTTC

V gene: TRBV29-1
J gene: TRBJ1-5
CDR3 length: 15
D gene: NA
clone size: NA
CDR3 protein: CSVEVGGSGNQPQHF
CDR3 DNA: TGCAGCGTTGAAGTGGGAGGGTCGGGGAATCAGCCCCAGCATTTT

V gene: TRBV6-5
J gene: TRBJ2-2
CDR3 length: 13
D gene: NA
clone size: NA
CDR3 protein: CASSYLATGELFF
CDR3 DNA: TGTGCCAGCAGTTACTTGGCCACCGGGGAGCTGTTTTTT

V gene: TRBV7-2
J gene: TRBJ2-1
CDR3 length: 14
D gene: NA
clone size: NA
CDR3 protein: CASSPAGPLNEQFF
CDR3 DNA: TGTGCCAGCAGCCCCGCGGGGCCTTTAAATGAGCAGTTCTTC

V gene: TRBV14
J gene: TRBJ2-7
CDR3 length: 12
D gene: NA
clone size: NA
CDR3 protein: CASSHISYEQYF
CDR3 DNA: TGTGCCAGCAGCCACATTTCCTACGAGCAGTACTTC

V gene: TRBV11-2
J gene: TRBJ1-4
CDR3 length: 16
D gene: NA
clone size: NA
CDR3 protein: CASSLGPSSFNEKLFF
CDR3 DNA: TGTGCCAGCAGCTTAGGTCCGAGCTCTTTTAATGAAAAACTGTTTTTT